This T cell receptor beta chain stems from a study of regulatory T cells in long-lasting Graves disease. Indicated time point: newly diagnosed GD, antithyroid drugs for less than 3 months. PBMC RNA was the source of the TCR library. Germline V gives CDR1 MDHEN, CDR2 SYDVKM. Deletions cut 7 bases from V and 7 bases from J, with 20 bases between. CDR3 length equals 14 residues. HTBI primers from iRepertoire and Arm-PCR of CDR3 regions yielded the TCR beta libraries. TCRdb recomputed calls from the multiplex PCR reads with MiXCR, one row per CDR3 protein. The profile shows about 460,000 distinct CDR3 sequences, 14% of them singletons. These sequences were also reported in another study, on T cells in Graves' hyperthyroidism and ophthalmopathy. As that report states: Exclusion criteria comprised uncontrolled infection, other autoimmune disease, pregnancy or lactation.

Sequenced here: peripheral blood mononuclear cells (PBMCs), sampled at new diagnosis, from a patient treated with antithyroid drugs. This clonotype originated in a woman in her forties or fifties with Graves disease. J is TRBJ2-7 and V is TRBV28, with a possible D match to TRBD2 (6 bases). CDR3 nucleotides: TGTGCCAGCACCCTTGCGGGCCCTGGGGGGGAGCAGTACTTC. Its translation is CASTLAGPGGEQYF.